One and the same sample provided the 20 T cell receptor beta chains below, sequenced in a study of chemoradiotherapy in HPV16-positive cancers. Repertoires were generated with immunoSEQ multiplex PCR, while TCRdb's copy carries only in-frame clones and drops some. The top ten hold 17% of the sample, which has roughly 2,200 clones, around 81% seen once. Sequences were derived from tumor tissue, sampled from a patient who underwent chemoradiotherapy. The source of these receptors is a human donor with HPV-associated anogenital cancer.

The rearrangement links TRBV9 to TRBJ2-1; D remains unclear. The CDR3 contains 16 residues. From germline, CDR1 is SGDLS and CDR2 YYNGEE. The ends were cut back, 3 bases at V and 2 bases at J, with 15 bases in the middle. This chain's CDR3 is CASSAPMGKTYNEQFF. The CDR3 DNA follows: TGTGCCAGCAGCGCCCCGATGGGGAAAACCTACAATGAGCAGTTCTTC.

This clone showed up just once. Written as DNA, the CDR3 is TGTGCCAGCAGCCAAGATCGGGCAGGGGGGGAGACCCAGTACTTC. This gives the protein CASSQDRAGGETQYF. V usage is TRBV4-2 and J usage is TRBJ2-5, with D perhaps TRBD1 (7 bases). This CDR3 has 15 residues. V was cut by 0 bases and J by 5 bases, with 13 bases left in between. The germline gives CDR1 LGHNA, CDR2 YNFKEQ.

This clone was recorded a few times. The chain uses TRBV19 and TRBJ1-5; unclear D gene. The V and J ends lost 0 bases and 4 bases respectively, with 10 bases between them. Germline V gene lookup returns CDR1 LNHDA and CDR2 SQIVND (reference sequence). The CDR3 is 15 residues long. As DNA, the CDR3 is TGTGCCAGTAGTATAGACCAAGGGCCGAATCAGCCCCAGCATTTT. Protein sequence: CASSIDQGPNQPQHF.

The genes are TRBV27 and TRBJ2-3, with D possibly matching TRBD2 (5 bases). V lost 3 bases and J lost 0, with 10 bases in between. CDR1 and CDR2 from the germline V gene are MNHEY and SMNVEV (reference sequence). This CDR3 has 15 residues. Here the CDR3 DNA reads TGTGCCAGCAGTTTCCAGCGGACCAGCACAGATACGCAGTATTTT. Translating it yields CASSFQRTSTDTQYF.

Regarding this clone: Different DNA sequences within this sample yield the same CDR3. The chain combines TRBV7-9 with TRBJ1-2; D possibly corresponds to TRBD1 (5 bases). V lost 5 bases, J lost 8 bases, and 21 bases lay in between. The germline V gene encodes CDR1 SEHNR and CDR2 FQNEAQ (reference sequence). CDR3 length: 15 amino acids. CDR3 sequence: CASSLAGGPYVGYTF. The DNA for the CDR3 is TGTGCCAGCAGCCTCGCGGGGGGACCATATGTGGGCTACACCTTC.

The V and J genes are TRBV5-1 and TRBJ2-3, with 7 bases lining up with TRBD2. This CDR3 spans 17 amino acids. V shed 1 base, J shed 6 bases, and the junction held 14 bases outside the gene matches. CDR1 and CDR2 from the germline V gene are SGHRS and YFSETQ. CDR3 amino acids: CASSLFGSGGAPDTQYF. The DNA of the CDR3 is TGCGCCAGCAGCTTGTTTGGATCGGGGGGAGCCCCGGATACGCAGTATTTT.

This clone is labeled as large (0.1 to 1%). The chain links TRBV5-4 to TRBJ2-1; 9 bases line up with TRBD2. The V gene end was trimmed by 0 bases and the J gene end by 5 bases; junction bases not matched to a gene: 9. The CDR3 length is 17 residues. The V gene's germline CDR1 is SGHNT and CDR2 YYREEE (reference sequence). In DNA form, the CDR3 reads TGTGCCAGCAGCTTGGAAAGGATCGGCGGGGGGGACAATGAGCAGTTCTTC. It yields the protein CASSLERIGGGDNEQFF.

The V call is TRBV28, the J call TRBJ2-4; no firm D call. V lost 5 bases and J lost 9, with 11 bases in between. The CDR3 is 12 residues long. CDR1 MDHEN and CDR2 SYDVKM come from the germline V gene. CDR3 in amino acids: CASSGLAGIQYF. The CDR3 DNA reads as TGTGCCAGCAGTGGATTAGCAGGCATTCAGTACTTC.

This clone has only a few counts. The CDR3 bases are TGCAGTGCTTCGACCCGGGAGACCCAGTACTTC. It encodes CSASTRETQYF. This chain joins TRBV20-1 and TRBJ2-5; D unresolved. Trimming took off 5 bases at V and 5 bases at J, with 9 bases between the two ends. CDR1 is DFQATT and CDR2 is SNEGSKA in the germline V gene (reference sequence). The CDR3 is 11 residues long.

This clone was recorded once. This chain links TRBV11-2 with TRBJ2-5; no reliable D call. Germline CDR1 SGHAT, CDR2 FQNNGV. The length of the CDR3 is 12 residues. The V and J ends lost 4 bases and 4 bases respectively, with 7 bases between them. CDR3 nucleotide sequence: TGTGCCAGCAGCTCACCAGCAGAGACCCAGTACTTC. Translating it yields CASSSPAETQYF.

Here the CDR3 DNA reads TGTGCCAGCAGTGATGTTTGGTCACAGGGGATGAACACTGAAGCTTTCTTT. Translated, it gives CASSDVWSQGMNTEAFF. The chain recombines TRBV6-1 with TRBJ1-1, with 7 positions matching TRBD1. The CDR3 runs 17 residues. After removal of 3 bases from V and 0 bases from J, the junction contained 10 bases not matched to a gene. CDR1 is MNHNS, CDR2 SASEGT, per germline.

This sequence joins TRBV11-2 and TRBJ2-5; perhaps TRBD1 as D (6 bases). Germline assignment: CDR1 SGHAT and CDR2 FQNNGV. This CDR3 spans 14 amino acids. Deletions cut 5 bases from V and 5 bases from J, with 15 bases between. The CDR3 loop is CASSPRRGLETQYF. The CDR3 DNA reads as TGTGCCAGCAGCCCCCGCAGGGGCTTGGAGACCCAGTACTTC. Looking up the rest from reference TRBV11-2 and TRBJ2-5 gives the full variable domain: EAGVAQSPRYKIIEKRQSVAFWCNPISGHATLYWYQQILGQGPKLLIQFQNNGVVDDSQLPKDRFSAERLKGVDSTLKIQPAKLEDSAVYLCASSPRRGLETQYFGPGTRLLVL.

This clone was seen a few times. This CDR3 reads CASGGLNTEAFF. CDR3 sequence (DNA): TGTGCCAGCGGCGGGTTGAACACTGAAGCTTTCTTT. V usage is TRBV25-1 and J usage is TRBJ1-1; D is ambiguous. The germline V and J ends were trimmed by 8 bases and 0 bases, with 7 bases remaining between them. In germline, CDR1 is MGHDK, CDR2 SYGVNS. The CDR3 consists of 12 residues.

This chain joins TRBV7-2 and TRBJ1-2; unclear D gene. The germline CDR1 and CDR2 sequences are SGHTA and FQGNSA. This CDR3 contains 14 residues. The V and J ends lost 5 bases and 6 bases respectively, with 16 bases between them. Here the CDR3 reads CASSPYGVRNGYTF. CDR3 nucleotides: TGTGCCAGCAGCCCGTACGGGGTGCGGAATGGCTACACCTTC. The whole variable domain, filled in from reference TRBV7-2 and TRBJ1-2, reads GAGVSQSPSNKVTEKGKDVELRCDPISGHTALYWYRQSLGQGLEFLIYFQGNSAPDKSGLPSDRFSAERTGGSVSTLTIQRTQQEDSAVYLCASSPYGVRNGYTFGSGTRLTVV.

V and J are TRBV19 and TRBJ1-2; TRBD1 matches at 7 bases. The CDR3 has 13 residues. J gave up 10 bases and V 2 bases, and 7 bases lay outside the gene matches. Per germline, CDR1 LNHDA and CDR2 SQIVND (reference sequence). The CDR3 is CASSISPGQLYTF. The CDR3 DNA sequence: TGTGCCAGTAGTATATCCCCGGGACAGCTCTACACCTTC. The complete variable domain, with remaining parts taken from reference TRBV19 and TRBJ1-2, reads DGGITQSPKYLFRKEGQNVTLSCEQNLNHDAMYWYRQDPGQGLRLIYYSQIVNDFQKGDIAEGYSVSREKKESFPLTVTSAQKNPTAFYLCASSISPGQLYTFGSGTRLTVV.

This rearrangement joins TRBV5-1 to TRBJ2-7, with a possible D match to TRBD2 (6 bases). Germline values: CDR1 SGHRS, CDR2 YFSETQ. The CDR3 consists of 13 residues. The germline V and J ends were trimmed by 2 bases and 0 bases, with 6 bases remaining between them. The CDR3 sequence: CASSFGSSYEQYF. In nucleotides, the CDR3 is TGCGCCAGCAGCTTCGGGAGCTCCTACGAGCAGTACTTC.

This sequence joins TRBV11-2 and TRBJ1-1; D unresolved. CDR1 is SGHAT, CDR2 FQNNGV, per germline. Trimming shortened V by 2 bases and J by 5 bases, and 12 bases separated the two germline ends. The CDR3 extends over 14 amino acids. The CDR3 is CASSLQIGETEAFF. CDR3 nucleotides: TGTGCCAGCAGCTTACAGATTGGCGAGACTGAAGCTTTCTTT.

CDR3 nucleotides: TGTGCCAGCAGTGAACTTGCGGGGGGCGATACGCAGTATTTT. It is translated as CASSELAGGDTQYF. The genes are TRBV2 and TRBJ2-3; 8 nucleotides match TRBD2. Germline V gene lookup returns CDR1 SNHLY and CDR2 FYNNEI. The CDR3 is 14 amino acids. After removal of 2 bases from V and 6 bases from J, the junction contained 4 bases not matched to a gene.

The J gene is TRBJ2-2, the V gene TRBV2; D uncertain. Trimming pared 7 bases from V and 1 base from J, leaving 10 bases between. There are 14 residues in the CDR3. Germline V CDR1 and CDR2: SNHLY, FYNNEI. CDR3 in amino acids: CASKESENTGELFF. CDR3 in DNA: TGTGCCAGCAAGGAGAGCGAGAACACCGGGGAGCTGTTTTTT.

The chain couples TRBV10-3 to TRBJ2-1, with unresolved D. The CDR3 has 15 amino acids. Per germline, CDR1 ENHRY and CDR2 SYGVKD. Trimming left V 3 bases short and J 3 bases short, with 12 bases between. CDR3 in DNA: TGTGCCATCAGTGACCCAATCTTGTACTACAATGAGCAGTTCTTC. Amino acids: CAISDPILYYNEQFF.